The 29 T cell receptor beta chains reported below all come from one sample, sequenced in a study of cytomegalovirus exposure and HLA in healthy donors. Primers for the PCR totalled 60 Vbeta and 13 Jbeta. Repertoires were generated with immunoSEQ multiplex PCR, while TCRdb's copy carries only in-frame clones and drops some. The profile shows 50,000 to 75,000 clones, 80% of them singletons. The sequencing input was PBMCs. These receptors all stem from a woman in her thirties or forties in good health and CMV-seronegative.

The chain is built from TRBV5-4 and TRBJ2-7, with 7 bases aligning to TRBD2. The V segment lost 0 bases and the J segment 6 bases; nucleotides outside the gene matches: 3. The germline CDR1 and CDR2 sequences are SGHNT and YYREEE (reference sequence). This CDR3 is built from 13 residues. Here the CDR3 DNA reads TGTGCCAGCAGCTTGGTGTCGGGAGGCGAGCAGTACTTC. Translation: CASSLVSGGEQYF.

The CDR3 sequence is CSAGLVFGELFF. The CDR3 DNA follows: TGCAGCGCCGGACTAGTGTTCGGGGAGCTGTTTTTT. The chain joins TRBV29-1 to TRBJ2-2; 7 nucleotides match TRBD2. Per germline, CDR1 SQVTM and CDR2 ANQGSEA. The V segment lost 7 bases and the J segment 7 bases; nucleotides outside the gene matches: 6. This CDR3 comprises 12 residues.

The V call is TRBV11-2, the J call TRBJ2-1, with 9 bases fitting TRBD1. The J segment lost 10 bases and the V segment lost 4 bases, leaving 11 bases of the junction unmatched. Germline CDR1 SGHAT, CDR2 FQNNGV. The CDR3 loop spans 15 amino acids. For the CDR3, the DNA is TGTGCCAGCAGCTCTCCGGGACAGGGTTTGACGGAGCAGTTCTTC. Protein sequence: CASSSPGQGLTEQFF.

CDR3 sequence reads: CASSQDTLRGYEQYF. CDR3 DNA sequence: TGCGCCAGCAGCCAAGACACCCTCAGGGGCTACGAGCAGTACTTC. This chain links TRBV4-3 with TRBJ2-7, with D possibly TRBD1 on 6 matching bases. Germline-derived CDR1 and CDR2 are LGHNA and YSLEER. The ends were cut back, 0 bases at V and 3 bases at J, with 12 bases in the middle. The CDR3 is made up of 15 amino acids.

The rearrangement joins TRBV5-1 to TRBJ2-3; TRBD2 might be the D (5 bases). Germline loops: CDR1 SGHRS, CDR2 YFSETQ. V lost 0 bases and J lost 4, with 12 bases in between. This CDR3 region has 15 residues. CDR3 DNA sequence: TGCGCCAGCAGCTTGGGGGCGGGCGGCCCAGATACGCAGTATTTT. Its protein is CASSLGAGGPDTQYF.

The chain joins TRBV7-9 to TRBJ1-5, with D possibly TRBD1 on 6 matching bases. Trimming shortened V by 1 base and J by 6 bases, and 10 bases separated the two germline ends. The CDR3 extends over 14 amino acids. From germline, CDR1 is SEHNR and CDR2 FQNEAQ (reference sequence). CDR3 sequence reads: CASSLVGGSQPQHF. In DNA form, the CDR3 reads TGTGCCAGCAGCTTAGTAGGGGGATCTCAGCCCCAGCATTTT.

The V gene is TRBV11-2, the J gene TRBJ2-2, with 7 bases matching TRBD1. Germline V gene lookup returns CDR1 SGHAT and CDR2 FQNNGV. Losses at the gene ends were 5 bases for V and 3 bases for J; bases not matched to a gene: 6. The CDR3 is 15 amino acids. Here the CDR3 DNA reads TGTGCCAGCAGCCGGCGACAGGGAGACACCGGGGAGCTGTTTTTT. Protein sequence: CASSRRQGDTGELFF.

The rearrangement links TRBV6-1 to TRBJ1-2; TRBD1 is a possible D gene (6 bases). The CDR3 covers 15 residues. CDR1 is MNHNS and CDR2 is SASEGT in the germline V gene. Trimming pared 2 bases from V and 5 bases from J, leaving 15 bases between. CDR3 DNA sequence: TGTGCCAGCAGTGAACGTGGGACACACCCTTATGGCTACACCTTC. Its protein product is CASSERGTHPYGYTF.

This chain uses TRBV11-1 with TRBJ1-5, with a weak D call TRBD1 (6 bases). V shed 3 bases and J shed 6 bases, with 15 bases lying between them. Germline V gene lookup returns CDR1 SGHAT and CDR2 FQDESV (reference sequence). CDR3 size: 15 residues. The CDR3 DNA is TGTGCCAGCAGCTTGATGACAGGCCCCGGTCAGCCCCAGCATTTT. The encoded protein is CASSLMTGPGQPQHF. Based on the CDR3 plus reference TRBV11-1 and TRBJ1-5, the full variable domain is EAEVAQSPRYKITEKSQAVAFWCDPISGHATLYWYRQILGQGPELLVQFQDESVVDDSQLPKDRFSAERLKGVDSTLKIQPAELGDSAMYLCASSLMTGPGQPQHFGDGTRLSIL.

This sequence joins TRBV28 and TRBJ2-1, with D possibly being TRBD2 (6 bases). The CDR3 contains 16 residues. V was trimmed by 4 bases and J by 0 bases, leaving 13 bases between them. Germline CDR1 and CDR2: MDHEN and SYDVKM. The CDR3 loop is CASSSIADPSYNEQFF. The CDR3 DNA follows: TGTGCCAGCAGTTCAATAGCGGATCCCTCCTACAATGAGCAGTTCTTC.

This chain links TRBV7-6 with TRBJ2-3; TRBD1 aligns across 10 bases. Germline CDR1 and CDR2: SGHVS and FNYEAQ. With V trimmed by 5 bases and J by 1 base, 6 bases remained unmatched. This CDR3 region has 16 residues. The CDR3 here is CASSARQGAGTDTQYF. CDR3 DNA: TGTGCCAGCAGCGCCCGACAGGGGGCTGGCACAGATACGCAGTATTTT. The entire variable domain, with the rest obtained from reference TRBV7-6 and TRBJ2-3, is as follows: GAGVSQSPRYKVTKRGQDVALRCDPISGHVSLYWYRQALGQGPEFLTYFNYEAQQDKSGLPNDRFSAERPEGSISTLTIQRTEQRDSAMYRCASSARQGAGTDTQYFGPGTRLTVL.

This clone was seen once. The CDR3 reads CASAVSVSEAFF. In DNA form, the CDR3 reads TGTGCCAGCGCCGTTTCTGTCAGTGAAGCTTTCTTT. V gene TRBV6-1 combines with J gene TRBJ1-1; D gene ambiguous. V dropped 8 bases and J dropped 7 bases, with 14 bases sitting between them. This CDR3 comprises 12 residues. From germline, CDR1 is MNHNS and CDR2 SASEGT.

This clone was observed a few times. The V and J genes are TRBV14 and TRBJ1-1, with D maybe TRBD1 (5 bases). The V and J ends lost 4 bases and 5 bases respectively, with 11 bases between them. CDR1 and CDR2 from the germline V gene are SGHDN and FVKESK. There are 13 residues in the CDR3. The CDR3 here is CASSPYGGTEAFF. The CDR3 DNA follows: TGTGCCAGCAGCCCCTACGGGGGAACTGAAGCTTTCTTT.

J is TRBJ1-1 and V is TRBV18, with no clear D. Trimming took 0 bases from V and 0 from J, leaving 17 bases between them. CDR1 KGHSH and CDR2 LQKENI come from the germline V gene. CDR3 length: 18 residues. CDR3 in DNA: TGTGCCAGCTCACCACCGAGTGCGGAGGTTACCATGAACACTGAAGCTTTCTTT. It translates to CASSPPSAEVTMNTEAFF.

The gene calls are TRBV6-4 and TRBJ2-3; no clear D. The germline gives CDR1 MRHNA, CDR2 SNTAGT. Trimming took 6 bases from V and 1 from J, leaving 11 bases between them. CDR3 size: 14 residues. CDR3 DNA: TGTGCCAGCAGCTTAGAAGGAGGCACAGATACGCAGTATTTT. It is translated as CASSLEGGTDTQYF.

V usage is TRBV11-2 and J usage is TRBJ1-2; TRBD1 matches at 8 bases. The CDR3 length is 18 residues. Germline-derived CDR1 and CDR2 are SGHAT and FQNNGV. V lost 4 bases and J lost 1; bases outside the gene matches: 14. The CDR3: CASSSRGRVGTSNYGYTF. The CDR3 nucleotides read TGTGCCAGCAGCTCCAGGGGGCGAGTTGGAACTAGTAACTATGGCTACACCTTC.

The rearrangement uses TRBV11-2 and TRBJ1-2; 8 bases fit TRBD1. The V and J ends lost 1 base and 6 bases, in that order; junction bases with no gene match: 7. Germline V gene lookup returns CDR1 SGHAT and CDR2 FQNNGV. CDR3 size: 15 residues. This chain's CDR3 is CASSLVAGGLDGYTF. Written as DNA, the CDR3 is TGTGCCAGCAGCTTAGTGGCAGGGGGCTTGGATGGCTACACCTTC. The full variable domain, rest sourced from reference TRBV11-2 and TRBJ1-2, is EAGVAQSPRYKIIEKRQSVAFWCNPISGHATLYWYQQILGQGPKLLIQFQNNGVVDDSQLPKDRFSAERLKGVDSTLKIQPAKLEDSAVYLCASSLVAGGLDGYTFGSGTRLTVV.

Only a few counts were recorded for this clone. CDR3 nucleotides: TGTGCCAGCAGTTCCGGTATTTCGGTCGAAAAACTGTTTTTT. It is translated as CASSSGISVEKLFF. The J gene is TRBJ1-4, the V gene TRBV6-1; D gene unclear. The V end lost 5 bases, the J end lost 8 bases, and 15 bases lay between the germline ends. This CDR3 spans 14 amino acids. Germline V lookup: CDR1 MNHNS, CDR2 SASEGT.

This chain uses TRBV9 with TRBJ2-7, with 10 nucleotides matching TRBD2. J gave up 2 bases and V 3 bases, and 5 bases lay outside the gene matches. Germline V lookup: CDR1 SGDLS, CDR2 YYNGEE. The CDR3 loop spans 15 amino acids. The CDR3 spells CASSGGTSVTYEQYF. The CDR3 nucleotides read TGTGCCAGCAGCGGAGGGACTAGCGTCACCTACGAGCAGTACTTC. The full variable domain, rest sourced from reference TRBV9 and TRBJ2-7, is DSGVTQTPKHLITATGQRVTLRCSPRSGDLSVYWYQQSLDQGLQFLIQYYNGEERAKGNILERFSAQQFPDLHSELNLSSLELGDSALYFCASSGGTSVTYEQYFGPGTRLTVT.

V usage is TRBV27 and J usage is TRBJ1-1, with D possibly matching TRBD1 (5 bases). Germline assignment: CDR1 MNHEY and CDR2 SMNVEV (reference sequence). The CDR3 has 14 residues. V lost 2 bases to trimming and J lost 1 base, with 8 bases between them. The CDR3 loop is CASSLMGGNTEAFF. Written as DNA, the CDR3 is TGTGCCAGCAGTTTAATGGGGGGGAACACTGAAGCTTTCTTT.

This rearrangement joins TRBV9 to TRBJ2-5; D may be TRBD2 (7 bases). The CDR3 is 14 amino acids. The V gene lost 3 bases and the J gene lost 7 bases, with 16 bases spanning the gap. Germline lookup yields CDR1 SGDLS and CDR2 YYNGEE. DNA for the CDR3: TGTGCCAGCAGCGGGGGGGGCCAGAGCGCGACCCAGTACTTC. As protein: CASSGGGQSATQYF.

The chain couples TRBV7-9 to TRBJ1-4; TRBD1 might be the D (5 bases). This CDR3 region has 14 residues. V lost 3 bases and J lost 3, with 8 bases in between. The germline CDR1 and CDR2 sequences are SEHNR and FQNEAQ (reference sequence). As DNA, the CDR3 is TGTGCCAGCAGCTTTGCGGGGGCTAATGAAAAACTGTTTTTT. This gives the protein CASSFAGANEKLFF.

The chain couples TRBV28 to TRBJ1-4, with D possibly TRBD1 on 5 matching bases. Trimming took off 6 bases at V and 8 bases at J, with 16 bases between the two ends. The length of the CDR3 is 14 residues. CDR1 and CDR2 (germline): MDHEN, SYDVKM. CDR3 loop: CASRTAGFQEKLFF. The CDR3 bases are TGTGCCAGCAGAACGGCAGGGTTTCAGGAAAAACTGTTTTTT.

This chain uses TRBV9 with TRBJ2-7; 10 nucleotides match TRBD1. The germline V gene encodes CDR1 SGDLS and CDR2 YYNGEE. CDR3 size: 18 residues. The J segment lost 0 bases and the V segment lost 0 bases, leaving 9 bases of the junction unmatched. CDR3 in DNA: TGTGCCAGCAGCGTAGTCTGGGACAGGGGTCTGAGCTCCTACGAGCAGTACTTC. This gives the protein CASSVVWDRGLSSYEQYF. The complete variable domain, with remaining parts taken from reference TRBV9 and TRBJ2-7, reads DSGVTQTPKHLITATGQRVTLRCSPRSGDLSVYWYQQSLDQGLQFLIQYYNGEERAKGNILERFSAQQFPDLHSELNLSSLELGDSALYFCASSVVWDRGLSSYEQYFGPGTRLTVT.

By share of the sample, this clone is medium-sized. The V and J genes are TRBV11-2 and TRBJ2-3; tentative D call: TRBD2 (6 bases). The CDR3 is 16 residues long. Per germline, CDR1 SGHAT and CDR2 FQNNGV. V lost 5 bases to trimming and J lost 5 bases, with 20 bases between them. The CDR3 DNA sequence: TGTGCCAGCAGCACCCGGGATGGAGGGGCGATAGATACGCAGTATTTT. This codes for CASSTRDGGAIDTQYF. The full variable domain, its missing parts supplied by reference TRBV11-2 and TRBJ2-3, is EAGVAQSPRYKIIEKRQSVAFWCNPISGHATLYWYQQILGQGPKLLIQFQNNGVVDDSQLPKDRFSAERLKGVDSTLKIQPAKLEDSAVYLCASSTRDGGAIDTQYFGPGTRLTVL.

The chain couples TRBV7-8 to TRBJ2-2, with TRBD2 matching over 7 bases. V trimming: 5 bases; J trimming: 0 bases; junction bases outside the gene matches: 9. Germline CDR1 and CDR2: SGHVS and FQNEAQ. CDR3 length: 17 amino acids. The CDR3 DNA is TGTGCCAGCAGCCCCAGGGAGGGCGTAGCGAACACCGGGGAGCTGTTTTTT. Translating it yields CASSPREGVANTGELFF.

The chain carries TRBV14 and TRBJ1-2; D unresolved. This CDR3 is 14 amino acids long. From germline, CDR1 is SGHDN and CDR2 FVKESK. Trimming took 0 bases from V and 5 from J, leaving 10 bases between them. The CDR3 DNA sequence: TGTGCCAGCAGCCAAGATTACAGCTCTTATGGCTACACCTTC. This sequence encodes CASSQDYSSYGYTF.

J is TRBJ2-1 and V is TRBV7-9, with 10 bases identical to TRBD2. Germline CDR1 and CDR2: SEHNR and FQNEAQ (reference sequence). Losses at the gene ends were 4 bases for V and 3 bases for J; bases not matched to a gene: 9. This CDR3 spans 17 amino acids. In DNA form, the CDR3 reads TGTGCCAGCAGCTCGTCCGGGACTAGCGTTTTCTACAATGAGCAGTTCTTC. Protein product: CASSSSGTSVFYNEQFF.

This chain connects TRBV5-6 to TRBJ2-4; TRBD1 agrees at 10 bases. The germline CDR1 and CDR2 sequences are SGHDT and YYEEEE. The CDR3 is made up of 15 amino acids. V shed 4 bases, J shed 7 bases, and the junction held 8 bases outside the gene matches. The CDR3 DNA follows: TGTGCCAGCAGCCTGGGACAGGGGTTTGGGAACATTCAGTACTTC. It specifies CASSLGQGFGNIQYF.